Listed below are T cell receptor beta chains from one sample, sequenced in a study of shared clonotypes between healthy human individuals. Assay: immunoSEQ multiplex PCR; the TCRdb copy retains only in-frame clones and omits some. The table includes about 110,000 clones, roughly 70% detected once. Sequencing was carried out using memory CD8+ T cells sorted from blood. Receptor source: a woman in her thirties in good health. The CDR3 runs from the conserved cysteine through the conserved F or W. Fields, in order: CDR3 protein, CDR3 DNA, V gene, D gene, J gene, clone size. A D gene is named only where the DNA matches it firmly. Not every row has a clone size; where given, it reads once, few, many or a size class.

cdr3_aa: CASAGQANYNEQFF
cdr3_nt: TGTGCCAGCGCCGGACAGGCAAATTACAATGAGCAGTTCTTC
v_call: TRBV7-9
d_call: TRBD1
j_call: TRBJ2-1
clone_size: many

cdr3_aa: CASSPGTSGRASQETQYF
cdr3_nt: TGTGCCAGCAGCCCGGGGACTAGCGGGAGGGCCTCCCAAGAGACCCAGTACTTC
v_call: TRBV5-4
d_call: TRBD2
j_call: TRBJ2-5
clone_size: few

cdr3_aa: CSVLSSYNEQFF
cdr3_nt: TGCAGCGTCCTTAGCTCCTACAATGAGCAGTTCTTC
v_call: TRBV29-1
d_call: -
j_call: TRBJ2-1
clone_size: -

cdr3_aa: CSVRGGNEKLFF
cdr3_nt: TGCAGCGTAAGAGGGGGCAATGAAAAACTGTTTTTT
v_call: TRBV29-1
d_call: TRBD1
j_call: TRBJ1-4
clone_size: -

cdr3_aa: CASHGTSGRYNEQFF
cdr3_nt: TGCGCCAGCCACGGGACTAGCGGACGATACAATGAGCAGTTCTTC
v_call: TRBV5-1
d_call: TRBD2
j_call: TRBJ2-1
clone_size: -

cdr3_aa: CASSPGTGGGDTQYF
cdr3_nt: TGCGCCAGCAGCCCCGGGACAGGGGGCGGAGATACGCAGTATTTT
v_call: TRBV5-1
d_call: TRBD1
j_call: TRBJ2-3
clone_size: -

cdr3_aa: CASSSSRQATYEQYF
cdr3_nt: TGTGCCAGCAGCTCCTCCCGTCAGGCAACCTACGAGCAGTACTTC
v_call: TRBV7-9
d_call: -
j_call: TRBJ2-7
clone_size: -

cdr3_aa: CASSDRGGSSYEQYF
cdr3_nt: TGTGCCAGCAGCGACCGGGGGGGGTCCTCCTACGAGCAGTACTTC
v_call: TRBV5-4
d_call: TRBD2
j_call: TRBJ2-7
clone_size: -

cdr3_aa: CASSLTGTGGYTF
cdr3_nt: TGTGCCAGCAGTTTGACCGGAACCGGGGGCTACACCTTC
v_call: TRBV27
d_call: -
j_call: TRBJ1-2
clone_size: -

cdr3_aa: CASSEGLAGASYEQYF
cdr3_nt: TGTGCCAGCAGTGAAGGACTAGCGGGCGCAAGCTACGAGCAGTACTTC
v_call: TRBV6-1
d_call: TRBD2
j_call: TRBJ2-7
clone_size: -

cdr3_aa: CATRPQTGELFF
cdr3_nt: TGTGCCACACGGCCCCAGACCGGGGAGCTGTTTTTT
v_call: TRBV6-5
d_call: -
j_call: TRBJ2-2
clone_size: -

cdr3_aa: CATGVRAAGEQYF
cdr3_nt: TGTGCCACCGGAGTCCGGGCGGCTGGCGAGCAGTACTTC
v_call: TRBV5-6
d_call: -
j_call: TRBJ2-7
clone_size: -

cdr3_aa: CASSLKASAPYEQYF
cdr3_nt: TGTGCCAGCAGCTTAAAAGCGTCGGCTCCTTACGAGCAGTACTTC
v_call: TRBV7-3
d_call: -
j_call: TRBJ2-7
clone_size: -

cdr3_aa: CASREASQETQYF
cdr3_nt: TGTGCCAGCAGAGAAGCGAGCCAAGAGACCCAGTACTTC
v_call: TRBV9
d_call: -
j_call: TRBJ2-5
clone_size: few

cdr3_aa: CASSARDRGSAEQFF
cdr3_nt: TGTGCCAGCAGTGCCCGGGACAGGGGCTCGGCTGAGCAGTTCTTC
v_call: TRBV2
d_call: TRBD1
j_call: TRBJ2-1
clone_size: -

cdr3_aa: CSVEQRETGNTGELFF
cdr3_nt: TGCAGCGTTGAGCAGCGGGAGACGGGGAACACCGGGGAGCTGTTTTTT
v_call: TRBV29-1
d_call: TRBD2
j_call: TRBJ2-2
clone_size: -

cdr3_aa: CASSETSGDYNEQFF
cdr3_nt: TGTGCCAGCAGTGAAACTAGCGGGGACTACAATGAGCAGTTCTTC
v_call: TRBV6-1
d_call: TRBD2
j_call: TRBJ2-1
clone_size: many

cdr3_aa: CASSPEDRPSEQYF
cdr3_nt: TGCGCCAGCAGCCCCGAGGACAGGCCTAGCGAGCAGTACTTC
v_call: TRBV5-1
d_call: TRBD1
j_call: TRBJ2-7
clone_size: few

cdr3_aa: CASSQVQDLNTEAFF
cdr3_nt: TGTGCCAGCAGCCAAGTACAGGATTTGAACACTGAAGCTTTCTTT
v_call: TRBV4-2
d_call: -
j_call: TRBJ1-1
clone_size: few

cdr3_aa: CASSPMGQSTGELFF
cdr3_nt: TGTGCCAGCAGCCCAATGGGACAGTCGACCGGGGAGCTGTTTTTT
v_call: TRBV25-1
d_call: TRBD1
j_call: TRBJ2-2
clone_size: many

cdr3_aa: CSMDKSYEQYF
cdr3_nt: TGCAGTATGGACAAATCCTACGAGCAGTACTTC
v_call: TRBV20-1
d_call: -
j_call: TRBJ2-7
clone_size: few

cdr3_aa: CASSAQSGSVYEQYF
cdr3_nt: TGTGCCAGCAGCGCCCAGAGCGGGAGTGTTTACGAGCAGTACTTC
v_call: TRBV9
d_call: TRBD2
j_call: TRBJ2-7
clone_size: -

cdr3_aa: CASSPRLAIFPANSYNEQFF
cdr3_nt: TGTGCCAGCAGTCCTCGACTAGCGATCTTCCCCGCGAATTCCTACAATGAGCAGTTCTTC
v_call: TRBV28
d_call: TRBD2
j_call: TRBJ2-1
clone_size: -

cdr3_aa: CASSPYIWELPEAFF
cdr3_nt: TGTGCCAGCAGCCCATATATCTGGGAGCTACCTGAAGCTTTCTTT
v_call: TRBV27
d_call: -
j_call: TRBJ1-1
clone_size: -

cdr3_aa: CASSQDVFVTRDRGYEQYF
cdr3_nt: TGTGCCAGCAGCCAAGACGTTTTTGTCACCCGGGACAGGGGCTACGAGCAGTACTTC
v_call: TRBV4-2
d_call: TRBD1
j_call: TRBJ2-7
clone_size: -

cdr3_aa: CASSLAADSNQPQHF
cdr3_nt: TGTGCCAGCAGCTTAGCGGCGGATAGCAATCAGCCCCAGCATTTT
v_call: TRBV7-8
d_call: -
j_call: TRBJ1-5
clone_size: -

cdr3_aa: CASSIQGSNEQYF
cdr3_nt: TGTGCCAGCAGTATTCAGGGGTCTAACGAGCAGTACTTC
v_call: TRBV6-1
d_call: -
j_call: TRBJ2-7
clone_size: many

cdr3_aa: CASSRRHREGSGNTIYF
cdr3_nt: TGTGCCAGTAGTAGAAGACACAGGGAAGGATCTGGAAACACCATATATTTT
v_call: TRBV19
d_call: -
j_call: TRBJ1-3
clone_size: -

cdr3_aa: CASSLGLAGATQYF
cdr3_nt: TGTGCCAGCAGCTTAGGGTTAGCGGGAGCTACGCAGTATTTT
v_call: TRBV7-9
d_call: TRBD2
j_call: TRBJ2-3
clone_size: once

cdr3_aa: CASSRLGSYNEQFF
cdr3_nt: TGTGCCAGCAGCCGCTTGGGCTCCTACAATGAGCAGTTCTTC
v_call: TRBV6-5
d_call: -
j_call: TRBJ2-1
clone_size: -

cdr3_aa: CASGLVTGPMNTEAFF
cdr3_nt: TGTGCTAGTGGTTTGGTGACCGGCCCCATGAACACTGAAGCTTTCTTT
v_call: TRBV12-5
d_call: -
j_call: TRBJ1-1
clone_size: -

cdr3_aa: CSVILTGVSTEAFF
cdr3_nt: TGCAGCGTCATTTTGACAGGGGTAAGCACTGAAGCTTTCTTT
v_call: TRBV29-1
d_call: TRBD1
j_call: TRBJ1-1
clone_size: -

cdr3_aa: CASSQSLGEKLFF
cdr3_nt: TGTGCCAGCAGCCAGTCCCTAGGTGAAAAACTGTTTTTT
v_call: TRBV4-2
d_call: -
j_call: TRBJ1-4
clone_size: few

cdr3_aa: CASSSDRGYQETQYF
cdr3_nt: TGTGCCAGCAGCTCTGACAGGGGGTATCAAGAGACCCAGTACTTC
v_call: TRBV7-8
d_call: TRBD1
j_call: TRBJ2-5
clone_size: -

cdr3_aa: CSVEDPGGGDQPQHF
cdr3_nt: TGCAGCGTTGAAGATCCTGGCGGAGGGGATCAGCCCCAGCATTTT
v_call: TRBV29-1
d_call: -
j_call: TRBJ1-5
clone_size: few

cdr3_aa: CASSPKGFSFGQPQHF
cdr3_nt: TGTGCCAGCAGTCCCAAGGGGTTTAGTTTCGGTCAGCCCCAGCATTTT
v_call: TRBV27
d_call: -
j_call: TRBJ1-5
clone_size: -

cdr3_aa: CATSRDLEGPGELFF
cdr3_nt: TGTGCCACCAGCAGAGATCTTGAGGGGCCCGGGGAGCTGTTTTTT
v_call: TRBV15
d_call: -
j_call: TRBJ2-2
clone_size: -

cdr3_aa: CSVRDSTYEQYF
cdr3_nt: TGCAGCGTTAGGGACAGCACCTACGAGCAGTACTTC
v_call: TRBV29-1
d_call: TRBD1
j_call: TRBJ2-7
clone_size: -

cdr3_aa: CASSDQGSPEAFF
cdr3_nt: TGTGCCAGCAGCGACCAGGGGTCCCCTGAAGCTTTCTTT
v_call: TRBV7-6
d_call: -
j_call: TRBJ1-1
clone_size: -

cdr3_aa: CASSEGNRDDSYNEQFF
cdr3_nt: TGTGCCAGCAGTGAGGGAAACCGGGACGACTCCTACAATGAGCAGTTCTTC
v_call: TRBV25-1
d_call: -
j_call: TRBJ2-1
clone_size: -

cdr3_aa: CASSLWGLGTGELFF
cdr3_nt: TGTGCCAGCAGCTTATGGGGGCTCGGCACCGGGGAGCTGTTTTTT
v_call: TRBV7-9
d_call: -
j_call: TRBJ2-2
clone_size: -

cdr3_aa: CASSLVGGEKLFF
cdr3_nt: TGTGCCAGCAGCTTAGTTGGTGGTGAAAAACTGTTTTTT
v_call: TRBV7-9
d_call: -
j_call: TRBJ1-4
clone_size: -

cdr3_aa: CASSGGEFGTPLAGANVLTF
cdr3_nt: TGTGCCAGCAGCGGAGGGGAATTCGGGACGCCCCTCGCCGGGGCCAACGTCCTGACTTTC
v_call: TRBV9
d_call: -
j_call: TRBJ2-6
clone_size: -

cdr3_aa: CASSLLSRAGGAFF
cdr3_nt: TGCGCCAGCAGCTTGTTATCCAGGGCCGGCGGGGCTTTCTTT
v_call: TRBV5-1
d_call: -
j_call: TRBJ1-1
clone_size: -

cdr3_aa: CASSLGGQGSDYGYTF
cdr3_nt: TGTGCCAGCAGCTTGGGAGGCCAGGGCTCCGACTATGGCTACACCTTC
v_call: TRBV5-4
d_call: -
j_call: TRBJ1-2
clone_size: -

cdr3_aa: CARNWGARGQGWDEQYF
cdr3_nt: TGTGCCCGCAATTGGGGGGCGCGGGGGCAGGGTTGGGACGAGCAGTACTTC
v_call: TRBV28
d_call: -
j_call: TRBJ2-7
clone_size: -

cdr3_aa: CASSENSYRGLTEAFF
cdr3_nt: TGTGCCAGCAGTGAAAATAGTTACAGGGGGCTTACTGAAGCTTTCTTT
v_call: TRBV6-1
d_call: TRBD1
j_call: TRBJ1-1
clone_size: many

cdr3_aa: CASSLYPWDMNTEAFF
cdr3_nt: TGTGCCAGCAGCCTCTACCCTTGGGACATGAACACTGAAGCTTTCTTT
v_call: TRBV5-6
d_call: -
j_call: TRBJ1-1
clone_size: -

cdr3_aa: CASSVGGTQETQYF
cdr3_nt: TGTGCCAGCAGCGTCGGCGGGACTCAAGAGACCCAGTACTTC
v_call: TRBV9
d_call: -
j_call: TRBJ2-5
clone_size: many

cdr3_aa: CSVIGGQDSFGNTIYF
cdr3_nt: TGCAGCGTTATAGGAGGGCAAGATTCCTTCGGAAACACCATATATTTT
v_call: TRBV29-1
d_call: -
j_call: TRBJ1-3
clone_size: many

cdr3_aa: CASSPHHPGTGSNEQYF
cdr3_nt: TGTGCCAGCTCACCACATCATCCCGGGACAGGGTCCAACGAGCAGTACTTC
v_call: TRBV18
d_call: TRBD1
j_call: TRBJ2-7
clone_size: -

cdr3_aa: CASRGTRAASGRTYNEQFF
cdr3_nt: TGTGCCAGCAGAGGAACCCGTGCCGCTAGCGGGAGAACCTACAATGAGCAGTTCTTC
v_call: TRBV2
d_call: TRBD2
j_call: TRBJ2-1
clone_size: -

cdr3_aa: CASSPGGSGKNIQYF
cdr3_nt: TGCGCCAGCAGCCCGGGAGGGAGCGGCAAAAACATTCAGTACTTC
v_call: TRBV5-1
d_call: TRBD2
j_call: TRBJ2-4
clone_size: -